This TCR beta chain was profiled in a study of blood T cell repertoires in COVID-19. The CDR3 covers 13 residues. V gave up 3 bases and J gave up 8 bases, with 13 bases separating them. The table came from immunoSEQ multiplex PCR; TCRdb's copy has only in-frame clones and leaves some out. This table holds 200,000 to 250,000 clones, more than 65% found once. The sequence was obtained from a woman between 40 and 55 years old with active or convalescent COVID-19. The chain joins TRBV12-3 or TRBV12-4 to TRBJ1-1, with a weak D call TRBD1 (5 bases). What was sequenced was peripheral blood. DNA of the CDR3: TGTGCCAGCAGTTTGGGGCGACAGTTCGAAGCTTTCTTT. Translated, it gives CASSLGRQFEAFF.